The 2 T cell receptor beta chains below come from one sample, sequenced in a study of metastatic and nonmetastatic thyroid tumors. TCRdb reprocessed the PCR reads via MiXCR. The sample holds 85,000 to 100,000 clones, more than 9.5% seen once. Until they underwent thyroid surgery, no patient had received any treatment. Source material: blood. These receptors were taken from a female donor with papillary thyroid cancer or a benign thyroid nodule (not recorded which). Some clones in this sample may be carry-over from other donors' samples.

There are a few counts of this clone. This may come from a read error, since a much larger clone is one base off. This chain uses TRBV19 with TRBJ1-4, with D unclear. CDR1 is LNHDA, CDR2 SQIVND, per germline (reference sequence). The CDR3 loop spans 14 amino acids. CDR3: CASNRPATNEELFF. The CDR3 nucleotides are TGTGCCAGTAACAGACCCGCAACTAATGAAGAACTGTTTTTT.

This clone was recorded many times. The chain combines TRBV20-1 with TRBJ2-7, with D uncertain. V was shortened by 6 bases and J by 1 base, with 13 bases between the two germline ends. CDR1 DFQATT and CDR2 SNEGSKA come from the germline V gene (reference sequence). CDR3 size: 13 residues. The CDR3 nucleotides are TGCAGTGCATCGAAGGCCCAATCCTACGAGCAGTACTTC. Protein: CSASKAQSYEQYF.